This passage covers 15 T cell receptor beta chains from one sample sequenced in a study of cytotoxic CD8 clonotypes in ibrutinib-treated CLL. Sequenced by immunoSEQ multiplex PCR; TCRdb stores in-frame clones only, minus some. The data hold 28,000 or so clones, with roughly 60% observed a single time. Sample: PBMCs, taken before ibrutinib treatment. The receptors here all came from a human donor with chronic lymphocytic leukemia.

The chain joins TRBV7-6 to TRBJ2-5; no reliable D call. Deletions cut 4 bases from V and 9 bases from J, with 9 bases between. There are 11 residues in the CDR3. In germline, CDR1 is SGHVS, CDR2 FNYEAQ. DNA of the CDR3: TGTGCCAGCAGCTCCCCAGGTCCCCAGTACTTC. It codes for CASSSPGPQYF.

In this sample, this clone turned up a few times. The chain uses TRBV5-4 and TRBJ1-6, with a tentative D call TRBD1 (5 bases). Germline V gene data show CDR1 as SGHNT and CDR2 as YYREEE (reference sequence). CDR3 length: 17 residues. V lost 0 bases and J lost 8, with 18 bases in between. As DNA, the CDR3 is TGTGCCAGCAGCTTGGGGTCCCCCTCAGGGAGAGATTCACCCCTCCACTTT. Its protein is CASSLGSPSGRDSPLHF.

This sequence joins TRBV9 and TRBJ2-2; weak D call: TRBD1 (5 bases). Germline lookup yields CDR1 SGDLS and CDR2 YYNGEE. The CDR3 loop spans 16 amino acids. The V gene lost 0 bases and the J gene lost 1 base, with 10 bases spanning the gap. The CDR3 nucleotides read TGTGCCAGCAGCGTAGGGCGTGGACAGAACACCGGGGAGCTGTTTTTT. It yields the protein CASSVGRGQNTGELFF. Filled out from reference TRBV9 and TRBJ2-2, the complete variable domain reads DSGVTQTPKHLITATGQRVTLRCSPRSGDLSVYWYQQSLDQGLQFLIQYYNGEERAKGNILERFSAQQFPDLHSELNLSSLELGDSALYFCASSVGRGQNTGELFFGEGSRLTVL.

The chain uses TRBV19 and TRBJ2-3; 8 positions match TRBD2. The CDR3 is 16 residues long. Unmatched junction bases numbered 8, after V lost 5 bases and J lost 1 base. Germline loops: CDR1 LNHDA, CDR2 SQIVND (reference sequence). In DNA, the CDR3 is TGTGCCAGTAGTCTATCCGGGACTAGAGGCACAGATACGCAGTATTTT. As protein: CASSLSGTRGTDTQYF.

There are a few counts of this clone. This chain uses TRBV28 with TRBJ1-2, with D possibly being TRBD1 (5 bases). Trimming removed 5 bases from V and 4 bases from J, with 8 bases in between. The CDR3 loop spans 12 amino acids. Germline V gene lookup returns CDR1 MDHEN and CDR2 SYDVKM. For the CDR3, the DNA is TGTGCCAGCAGTGGGGACCTCTATGGCTACACCTTC. Translation: CASSGDLYGYTF.

This chain connects TRBV9 to TRBJ2-2, with TRBD2 as a possible D gene (6 bases). The CDR3 is 15 amino acids. Trimming cost V 0 bases and J 8 bases, with 14 bases left between them. Germline V gene data show CDR1 as SGDLS and CDR2 as YYNGEE. The CDR3 sequence is CASSVDWTTWGELFF. CDR3 nucleotide sequence: TGTGCCAGCAGCGTAGATTGGACTACCTGGGGGGAGCTGTTTTTT.

The sample holds a few counts of this clone. This chain uses TRBV19 with TRBJ1-1; maybe TRBD1 (6 bases). The CDR3 runs 14 residues. The V gene's germline CDR1 is LNHDA and CDR2 SQIVND (reference sequence). V gave up 3 bases and J gave up 4 bases, with 12 bases separating them. Here the CDR3 reads CASSIVPGATEAFF. Written as DNA, the CDR3 is TGTGCCAGTAGTATCGTGCCAGGGGCCACTGAAGCTTTCTTT.

V usage is TRBV19 and J usage is TRBJ2-5; TRBD2 agrees at 7 bases. Germline V gene lookup returns CDR1 LNHDA and CDR2 SQIVND (reference sequence). V lost 3 bases to trimming and J lost 5 bases; unmatched junction nucleotides: 9. This CDR3 region has 15 residues. CDR3 coding DNA: TGTGCCAGTAGTATGTTTGGGGGGGAGGTGGAGACCCAGTACTTC. Translating gives CASSMFGGEVETQYF.

The chain recombines TRBV5-1 with TRBJ2-1, with 8 bases that match TRBD1. Germline V gene sequence: CDR1 SGHRS, CDR2 YFSETQ. This CDR3 has 15 amino acids. V lost 4 bases to trimming and J lost 4 bases; unmatched junction nucleotides: 7. The CDR3 loop reads CASSQGAGSYNEQFF. CDR3 bases: TGCGCCAGCAGCCAGGGGGCAGGGTCGTACAATGAGCAGTTCTTC.

The rearrangement links TRBV30 to TRBJ1-2, with 12 bases that match TRBD1. The CDR3 loop spans 15 amino acids. Unmatched junction bases numbered 10, after V lost 3 bases and J lost 8 bases. The germline gives CDR1 GTSNPN, CDR2 SVGIG (reference sequence). The CDR3 nucleotides read TGTGCCTGGAGACCCGGGACAGGGGGCGATCGGGGCTACACCTTC. This gives the protein CAWRPGTGGDRGYTF.

The genes are TRBV5-1 and TRBJ1-2; D not certain. The CDR3 covers 14 residues. Trimming stripped 0 bases from V and 2 bases from J, with 8 bases between. The germline V gene encodes CDR1 SGHRS and CDR2 YFSETQ. CDR3 sequence (DNA): TGCGCCAGCAGCTTGGTGACAAGGAACTATGGCTACACCTTC. Amino acids: CASSLVTRNYGYTF. The variable domain in full, with the rest retrieved from reference TRBV5-1 and TRBJ1-2, is KAGVTQTPRYLIKTRGQQVTLSCSPISGHRSVSWYQQTPGQGLQFLFEYFSETQRNKGNFPGRFSGRQFSNSRSEMNVSTLELGDSALYLCASSLVTRNYGYTFGSGTRLTVV.

As DNA, the CDR3 is TGTGCCAGCCCCCCTTCGGGCCTAGCGGGGGAGCTGTTTTTT. As protein: CASPPSGLAGELFF. This chain joins TRBV6-1 and TRBJ2-2; tentatively, D is TRBD2 (6 bases). The CDR3 covers 14 residues. Between the trimmed V and J ends, which lost 8 bases and 8 bases, there was a span of 18 bases. Germline values: CDR1 MNHNS, CDR2 SASEGT.

The chain couples TRBV11-2 to TRBJ2-5, with 11 bases aligning to TRBD2. J lost 1 base, V lost 5 bases, and 12 bases had no gene match. Germline V gene sequence: CDR1 SGHAT, CDR2 FQNNGV. The CDR3 has 18 residues. The CDR3 here is CASSRRQPGLAVQETQYF. DNA of the CDR3: TGTGCCAGCAGCAGACGACAACCGGGACTAGCGGTCCAAGAGACCCAGTACTTC. The complete variable domain, with remaining parts taken from reference TRBV11-2 and TRBJ2-5, reads EAGVAQSPRYKIIEKRQSVAFWCNPISGHATLYWYQQILGQGPKLLIQFQNNGVVDDSQLPKDRFSAERLKGVDSTLKIQPAKLEDSAVYLCASSRRQPGLAVQETQYFGPGTRLLVL.

The chain links TRBV28 to TRBJ1-2; D not resolved. The CDR3 contains 17 residues. The germline gives CDR1 MDHEN, CDR2 SYDVKM. V was cut by 5 bases and J by 0 bases, with 19 bases left in between. CDR3 residues: CASSPYIYGDTNYGYTF. The CDR3 coding sequence is TGTGCCAGCAGTCCCTACATCTATGGGGATACTAACTATGGCTACACCTTC.

V gene TRBV5-6 combines with J gene TRBJ2-7; TRBD1 matches 10 bases. The CDR3 has 16 amino acids. Germline CDR1 and CDR2: SGHDT and YYEEEE. The V segment lost 0 bases and the J segment 3 bases; nucleotides outside the gene matches: 6. CDR3 nucleotide sequence: TGTGCCAGCAGCTTGGGACAGGGGGCGATAGTCTACGAGCAGTACTTC. Its translation is CASSLGQGAIVYEQYF.